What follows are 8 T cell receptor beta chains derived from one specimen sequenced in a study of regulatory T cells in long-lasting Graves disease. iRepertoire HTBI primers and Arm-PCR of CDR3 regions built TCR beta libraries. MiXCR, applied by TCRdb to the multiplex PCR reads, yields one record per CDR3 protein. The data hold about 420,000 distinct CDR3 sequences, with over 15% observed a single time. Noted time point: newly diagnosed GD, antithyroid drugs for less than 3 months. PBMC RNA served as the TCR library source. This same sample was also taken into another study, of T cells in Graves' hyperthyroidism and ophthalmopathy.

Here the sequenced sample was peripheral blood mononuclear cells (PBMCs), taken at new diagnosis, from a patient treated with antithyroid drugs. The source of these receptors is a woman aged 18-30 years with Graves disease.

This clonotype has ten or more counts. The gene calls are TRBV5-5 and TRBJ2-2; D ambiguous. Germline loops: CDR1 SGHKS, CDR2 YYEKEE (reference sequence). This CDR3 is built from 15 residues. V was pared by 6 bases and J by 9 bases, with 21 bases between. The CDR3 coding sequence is TGTGCCAGCACCTCGGGCCTCTTAAGGGCCAGGGAGCTGTTTTTT. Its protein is CASTSGLLRARELFF.

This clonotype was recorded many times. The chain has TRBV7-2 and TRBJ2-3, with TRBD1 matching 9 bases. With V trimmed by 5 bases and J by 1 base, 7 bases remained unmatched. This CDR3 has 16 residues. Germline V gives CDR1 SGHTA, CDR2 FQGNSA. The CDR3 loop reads CASSLHRTGGTDTQYF. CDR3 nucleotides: TGTGCCAGCAGCCTGCACAGGACAGGGGGCACAGATACGCAGTATTTT.

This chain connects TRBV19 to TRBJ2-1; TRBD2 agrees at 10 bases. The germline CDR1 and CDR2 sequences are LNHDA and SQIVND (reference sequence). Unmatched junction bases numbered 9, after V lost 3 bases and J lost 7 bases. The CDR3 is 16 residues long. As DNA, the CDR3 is TGTGCCAGTAGTATGGGAGTACTAGCGGGAAAGAATGAGCAGTTCTTC. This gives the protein CASSMGVLAGKNEQFF. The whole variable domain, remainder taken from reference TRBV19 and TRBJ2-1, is DGGITQSPKYLFRKEGQNVTLSCEQNLNHDAMYWYRQDPGQGLRLIYYSQIVNDFQKGDIAEGYSVSREKKESFPLTVTSAQKNPTAFYLCASSMGVLAGKNEQFFGPGTRLTVL.

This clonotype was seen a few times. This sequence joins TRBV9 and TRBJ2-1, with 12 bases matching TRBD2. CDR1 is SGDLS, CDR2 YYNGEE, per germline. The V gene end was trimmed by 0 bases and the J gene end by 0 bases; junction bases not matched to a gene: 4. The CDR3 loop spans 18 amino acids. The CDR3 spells CASSVGLAGGPSYNEQFF. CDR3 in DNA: TGTGCCAGCAGCGTAGGTCTAGCGGGAGGGCCCTCCTACAATGAGCAGTTCTTC.

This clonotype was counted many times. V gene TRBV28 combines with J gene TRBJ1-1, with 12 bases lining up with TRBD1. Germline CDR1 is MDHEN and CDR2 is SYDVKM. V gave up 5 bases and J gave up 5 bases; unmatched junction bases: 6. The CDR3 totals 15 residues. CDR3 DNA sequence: TGTGCCAGCAGTAAGGGGACAGGGGGCGGAACTGAAGCTTTCTTT. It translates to CASSKGTGGGTEAFF. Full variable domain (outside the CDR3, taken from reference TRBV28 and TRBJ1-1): DVKVTQSSRYLVKRTGEKVFLECVQDMDHENMFWYRQDPGLGLRLIYFSYDVKMKEKGDIPEGYSVSREKKERFSLILESASTNQTSMYLCASSKGTGGGTEAFFGQGTRLTVV.

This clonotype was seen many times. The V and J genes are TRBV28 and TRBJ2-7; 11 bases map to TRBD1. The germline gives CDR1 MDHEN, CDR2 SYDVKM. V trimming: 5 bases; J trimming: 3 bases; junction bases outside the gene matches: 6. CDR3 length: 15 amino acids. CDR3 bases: TGTGCCAGCAGTCACTCCGGGACAGGGGGCTACGAGCAGTACTTC. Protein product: CASSHSGTGGYEQYF.

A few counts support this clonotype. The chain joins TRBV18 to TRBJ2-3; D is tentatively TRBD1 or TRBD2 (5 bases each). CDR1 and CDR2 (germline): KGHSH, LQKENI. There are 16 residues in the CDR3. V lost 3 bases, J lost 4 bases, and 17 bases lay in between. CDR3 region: CASSPGAGTVADTQYF. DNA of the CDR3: TGTGCCAGCTCACCGGGAGCCGGGACGGTTGCAGATACGCAGTATTTT.

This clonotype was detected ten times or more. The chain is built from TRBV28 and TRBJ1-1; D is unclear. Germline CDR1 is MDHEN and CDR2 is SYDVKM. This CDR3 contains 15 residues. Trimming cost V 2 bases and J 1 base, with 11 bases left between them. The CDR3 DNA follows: TGTGCCAGCAGTTTAATTGGCAGGCCGAACACTGAAGCTTTCTTT. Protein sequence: CASSLIGRPNTEAFF.